What follows are 23 T cell receptor beta chains derived from one specimen sequenced in a study of radiotherapy plus CTLA-4 blockade in lung cancer. This table comes from immunoSEQ multiplex PCR, and its TCRdb copy is limited to in-frame clones, with some not included. The sample yields roughly 50,000 clones, around 76% seen once. This specimen was peripheral blood, taken from a patient treated with radiotherapy plus ipilimumab. Every receptor here comes from a human donor with non-small cell lung cancer who had stable disease on radiotherapy plus ipilimumab.

The rearrangement links TRBV7-2 to TRBJ2-3; 9 nucleotides match TRBD2. The CDR3 contains 14 residues. CDR1 SGHTA and CDR2 FQGNSA come from the germline V gene. Trimming removed 1 base from V and 5 bases from J; junction bases left unmatched: 1. The CDR3 region is CASSLGGRGDTQYF. The CDR3 DNA follows: TGTGCCAGCAGCTTAGGCGGGAGGGGAGATACGCAGTATTTT.

The chain links TRBV5-5 to TRBJ1-1; D is undetermined. The CDR3 is made up of 12 amino acids. V lost 0 bases and J lost 4, with 4 bases in between. Germline CDR1 and CDR2: SGHKS and YYEKEE (reference sequence). The CDR3 sequence: CASSLDLTEAFF. For the CDR3, the DNA is TGTGCCAGCAGCTTGGATCTCACTGAAGCTTTCTTT.

The chain recombines TRBV2 with TRBJ1-2, with D maybe TRBD1 (6 bases). Germline V lookup: CDR1 SNHLY, CDR2 FYNNEI. V gave up 2 bases and J gave up 4 bases, with 8 bases separating them. The CDR3 is made up of 13 amino acids. This CDR3 reads CASSERDIYGYTF. CDR3 DNA: TGTGCCAGCAGTGAACGGGACATCTATGGCTACACCTTC.

This clone is a singleton in its sample. This chain links TRBV30 with TRBJ1-2; 7 positions match TRBD1. Germline CDR1 and CDR2: GTSNPN and SVGIG (reference sequence). CDR3 length: 12 amino acids. V was clipped by 4 bases and J by 8 bases; unmatched bases: 7. The CDR3 DNA reads as TGTGCCTGGATTCAGGGGGTACGGGGCTACACCTTC. Amino acid sequence: CAWIQGVRGYTF.

The V and J genes are TRBV6-6 and TRBJ1-6; D unclear. Per germline, CDR1 MNHNY and CDR2 SVGAGI (reference sequence). The CDR3 length is 15 residues. V lost 3 bases, J lost 10 bases, and 16 bases lay in between. CDR3: CASSYLRNGESPLHF. The CDR3 nucleotides are TGTGCCAGCAGTTATCTGAGGAATGGGGAATCACCCCTCCACTTT.

The chain employs TRBV6-1 and TRBJ2-7, with TRBD1 matching over 9 bases. The V segment lost 1 base and the J segment 6 bases; nucleotides outside the gene matches: 4. From germline, CDR1 is MNHNS and CDR2 SASEGT. This CDR3 contains 14 residues. CDR3 residues: CASSEGTGDREQYF. The CDR3, as DNA: TGTGCCAGCAGTGAAGGGACAGGGGATCGCGAGCAGTACTTC.

The gene calls are TRBV29-1 and TRBJ1-3; D is unclear. V lost 6 bases, J lost 0 bases, and 15 bases lay in between. The CDR3 has 15 residues. Looked up from germline, CDR1 is SQVTM and CDR2 is ANQGSEA. The CDR3 DNA follows: TGCAGCGTCCTAGCGGGCAGTACCTCTGGAAACACCATATATTTT. Protein: CSVLAGSTSGNTIYF.

This clone turned up a few times. The J gene is TRBJ2-2, the V gene TRBV6-1, with TRBD2 matching 10 bases. The J segment lost 0 bases and the V segment lost 2 bases, leaving 9 bases of the junction unmatched. The CDR3 is 19 residues long. CDR1 is MNHNS and CDR2 is SASEGT in the germline V gene. CDR3 bases: TGTGCCAGCAGTGAATTAAGAGTAGCGGGGGGAACGAACACCGGGGAGCTGTTTTTT. Protein product: CASSELRVAGGTNTGELFF.

This chain links TRBV5-1 with TRBJ1-3, with 7 bases aligning to TRBD1. This CDR3 contains 14 residues. Germline V gives CDR1 SGHRS, CDR2 YFSETQ. The junction had 0 bases not matched to a gene; V was cut back by 0 bases and J by 3 bases. The DNA of the CDR3 is TGCGCCAGCAGCTTGGCAGGGGGTGGAAACACCATATATTTT. Residues: CASSLAGGGNTIYF.

DNA for the CDR3: TGTGCCAGCAGCCCACGTCGGGGGACGGCTGGGACTGAAGCTTTCTTT. Translation: CASSPRRGTAGTEAFF. The chain is built from TRBV7-9 and TRBJ1-1; maybe TRBD1 (5 bases). V gave up 5 bases and J gave up 5 bases, with 21 bases separating them. The CDR3 consists of 16 residues. Germline loops: CDR1 SEHNR, CDR2 FQNEAQ (reference sequence).

This clone was picked up a small number of times. The chain combines TRBV7-6 with TRBJ1-2, with TRBD1 matching over 7 bases. The CDR3 runs 17 residues. The germline gives CDR1 SGHVS, CDR2 FNYEAQ. V was pared by 5 bases and J by 3 bases, with 15 bases of the junction left unmatched. The CDR3 region is CASSRSSGGRNDYGYTF. The CDR3 DNA reads as TGTGCCAGCAGCCGATCGTCAGGGGGAAGGAATGACTATGGCTACACCTTC.

The V call is TRBV5-4, the J call TRBJ1-2; 7 bases line up with TRBD1. The CDR3 consists of 14 residues. Looked up from germline, CDR1 is SGHNT and CDR2 is YYREEE (reference sequence). J gave up 5 bases and V 6 bases, and 10 bases lay outside the gene matches. CDR3 sequence (DNA): TGTGCCAGCACCTCCGACAGGGTGCGATATGGCTACACCTTC. Protein: CASTSDRVRYGYTF.

This clone was observed a handful of times. The J gene is TRBJ1-5, the V gene TRBV6-5; D ambiguous. Deletions cut 6 bases from V and 0 bases from J, with 12 bases between. This CDR3 has 15 residues. CDR1 is MNHEY and CDR2 is SVGAGI in the germline V gene. CDR3 residues: CASREQLYSNQPQHF. Here the CDR3 DNA reads TGTGCCAGCAGGGAACAGCTATATAGCAATCAGCCCCAGCATTTT.

CDR3 amino acids: CAVLSTSGGDLSYNEQFF. CDR3 nucleotide sequence: TGTGCCGTCCTGAGCACTAGCGGGGGGGACCTATCCTACAATGAGCAGTTCTTC. The J gene is TRBJ2-1, the V gene TRBV10-3, with 13 positions matching TRBD2. V was pared by 11 bases and J by 1 base, with 14 bases of the junction left unmatched. The germline V gene has CDR1 ENHRY and CDR2 SYGVKD. The CDR3 runs to 18 residues.

V and J are TRBV18 and TRBJ1-2; perhaps TRBD1 as D (6 bases). The CDR3 is 16 amino acids. V lost 0 bases, J lost 0 bases, and 11 bases lay in between. The V gene's germline CDR1 is KGHSH and CDR2 LQKENI. This chain's CDR3 is CASSPPNREANYGYTF. CDR3 sequence (DNA): TGTGCCAGCTCACCACCGAACAGGGAAGCTAACTATGGCTACACCTTC.

The rearrangement links TRBV11-2 to TRBJ2-2; D is undetermined. Trimming shortened V by 1 base and J by 4 bases, and 10 bases separated the two germline ends. The CDR3 is made up of 15 amino acids. Germline CDR1 SGHAT, CDR2 FQNNGV. CDR3 sequence reads: CASSLGTHFTGELFF. DNA for the CDR3: TGTGCCAGCAGCTTAGGGACCCACTTCACCGGGGAGCTGTTTTTT.

V is TRBV6-5 and J is TRBJ1-1, with no clear D. The germline CDR1 and CDR2 sequences are MNHEY and SVGAGI. The CDR3 is 11 amino acids. V gave up 7 bases and J gave up 2 bases, with 5 bases separating them. The CDR3 reads CASTTNTEAFF. The DNA for the CDR3 is TGTGCCAGCACCACTAACACTGAAGCTTTCTTT.

This sequence joins TRBV18 and TRBJ1-2; TRBD1 might be the D (6 bases). CDR3 length: 14 residues. Trimming pared 3 bases from V and 6 bases from J, leaving 14 bases between. Germline values: CDR1 KGHSH, CDR2 LQKENI. The CDR3 region has the DNA TGTGCCAGCTCACCTTCCGCGGACAGCCATGGCTACACCTTC. The encoded protein is CASSPSADSHGYTF.

The chain has TRBV27 and TRBJ2-1; weak D call: TRBD2 (6 bases). The CDR3 is 19 residues long. V was shortened by 0 bases and J by 1 base, with 19 bases between the two germline ends. Germline CDR1 reads MNHEY; CDR2 reads SMNVEV (reference sequence). CDR3 residues: CASSLSPLRQGGSYNEQFF. CDR3 in DNA: TGTGCCAGCAGTTTATCGCCCCTCCGCCAGGGAGGTTCCTACAATGAGCAGTTCTTC.

The V gene is TRBV27, the J gene TRBJ2-7; D could derive from TRBD1 or TRBD2 (6 bases each). This CDR3 contains 13 residues. Germline V gene sequence: CDR1 MNHEY, CDR2 SMNVEV (reference sequence). V lost 5 bases to trimming and J lost 7 bases, with 15 bases between them. The CDR3 sequence: CASSPAGRGEQYV. The CDR3 nucleotides are TGTGCCAGCAGTCCCGCGGGAAGGGGGGAGCAGTACGTC.

The V gene is TRBV6-1, the J gene TRBJ1-2, with TRBD1 as a possible D gene (5 bases). V was pared by 0 bases and J by 3 bases, with 8 bases between. This CDR3 is 14 amino acids long. In germline, CDR1 is MNHNS, CDR2 SASEGT. The CDR3 loop is CASSEAGADYGYTF. CDR3 in DNA: TGTGCCAGCAGTGAAGCAGGGGCGGACTATGGCTACACCTTC.

V and J are TRBV7-2 and TRBJ2-4, with 13 positions matching TRBD2. There are 17 residues in the CDR3. V lost 5 bases to trimming and J lost 5 bases; unmatched junction nucleotides: 9. Germline V gene lookup returns CDR1 SGHTA and CDR2 FQGNSA. The CDR3 loop reads CASSVGLAGAGENIQYF. CDR3 DNA sequence: TGTGCCAGCAGCGTCGGACTAGCGGGGGCTGGGGAAAACATTCAGTACTTC.

As concerns this clone: It is unclear where the CDR3 begins or ends on the DNA, so no DNA is shown, and the CDR3 is as TCRdb lists it. This sequence joins TRBV21-1 and TRBJ2-6. TRBV21-1 constitutes a pseudogene. The CDR3 is 18 amino acids in total, end residues counted. The CDR3 sequence is CASSKEVKVGSGANVLTF.